This is a list of T cell receptor beta chains from one sample in a study of T cells in Graves' hyperthyroidism and ophthalmopathy. A single record per CDR3 protein comes from TCRdb applying MiXCR to the multiplex PCR reads. The profile shows hundreds of thousands of distinct CDR3 sequences, about 14% of them singletons. The sample consisted of blood. The receptors were gathered from a woman under 30 with Graves' hyperthyroidism. CDR3s leave out the opening cysteine and the closing phenylalanine or tryptophan. Size values are once, few and many counts, or a class for expanded clones, and some rows have none.

clone size	V gene	J gene	CDR3 protein
NA	TRBV6-7	TRBJ2-2	ASSYSDRGDTGELF
many	TRBV7-2	TRBJ2-5	ASSLGDGGSQETQY
NA	TRBV20-1	TRBJ2-3	SGREPTPDTQY
NA	TRBV5-1	TRBJ2-5	ASSPTGGDETQY
NA	TRBV6-2/TRBV6-3	TRBJ2-3	ASSYLAGAPDTQY
NA	TRBV20-1	TRBJ2-5	SARIMETQY
few	TRBV7-2	TRBJ2-2	ASSLVGTNTGELF
NA	TRBV13	TRBJ2-5	ASSLWTSGSNQY
NA	TRBV20-1	TRBJ2-1	SARGLAGRHNEQF
NA	TRBV7-2	TRBJ2-1	ASSLRRAAYNEQF
few	TRBV2	TRBJ1-2	ASKGEQKGVDGYT
many	TRBV7-9	TRBJ2-2	ASSPRTEYTGELF
many	TRBV20-1	TRBJ2-5	SAKATWETQY